This is a list of T cell receptor beta chains from one sample in a study of cytomegalovirus exposure and HLA in healthy donors. The assay was immunoSEQ multiplex PCR, and TCRdb's table has in-frame clones only and misses some. The sample contains around 110,000 clones, around 10% of which appear only once. Sequencing was performed on PBMCs. The source of these receptors is a man aged 25 to 40 in good health and CMV-seronegative. The conserved cysteine and the conserved F or W are not part of the CDR3 here. D genes are given only for firm matches. Only some rows state a clone size, as once, few, many or a class for expanded clones.

J gene: TRBJ2-7; clone size: .; V gene: TRBV9; D gene: TRBD1; CDR3 protein: ASSVRGTGVYEQY
J gene: TRBJ1-1; clone size: .; V gene: TRBV27; D gene: .; CDR3 protein: ASSLMGRVNTEAF
J gene: TRBJ2-7; clone size: .; V gene: TRBV5-4; D gene: TRBD1; CDR3 protein: ASSHTGTGSYEQY
J gene: TRBJ1-4; clone size: .; V gene: TRBV11-2; D gene: .; CDR3 protein: ASSLNLPSEKLF
J gene: TRBJ1-4; clone size: .; V gene: TRBV2; D gene: TRBD1; CDR3 protein: AGSVGQGPNEKLF
J gene: TRBJ1-1; clone size: .; V gene: TRBV9; D gene: .; CDR3 protein: ASSPNDRNTEAF
J gene: TRBJ1-2; clone size: .; V gene: TRBV25-1; D gene: .; CDR3 protein: ASRGLTGSNYGYT
J gene: TRBJ2-7; clone size: few; V gene: TRBV29-1; D gene: TRBD1; CDR3 protein: SVGQGTTYEQY
J gene: TRBJ2-1; clone size: .; V gene: TRBV30; D gene: TRBD2; CDR3 protein: AWGLAGVVEQF
J gene: TRBJ1-4; clone size: few; V gene: TRBV4-3; D gene: .; CDR3 protein: ASSQGREGEKLF
J gene: TRBJ2-7; clone size: few; V gene: TRBV30; D gene: .; CDR3 protein: AWSRAYEQY
J gene: TRBJ2-7; clone size: .; V gene: TRBV10-3; D gene: TRBD1; CDR3 protein: AISEGQGNTYEQY
J gene: TRBJ1-3; clone size: .; V gene: TRBV28; D gene: .; CDR3 protein: ASTDRINTIY
J gene: TRBJ1-1; clone size: .; V gene: TRBV7-2; D gene: TRBD1; CDR3 protein: ASSLGGQGTEAF
J gene: TRBJ2-1; clone size: .; V gene: TRBV12-5; D gene: TRBD1; CDR3 protein: ASADAGQGAYNEQF
J gene: TRBJ1-2; clone size: few; V gene: TRBV11-2; D gene: .; CDR3 protein: ASSFARWSYGYT
J gene: TRBJ1-1; clone size: .; V gene: TRBV7-2; D gene: .; CDR3 protein: ASSPVRGTEAF
J gene: TRBJ2-2; clone size: few; V gene: TRBV9; D gene: TRBD1; CDR3 protein: ASSPRQGSTGELF
J gene: TRBJ2-5; clone size: few; V gene: TRBV7-9; D gene: TRBD1; CDR3 protein: ASSQGTVQETQY
J gene: TRBJ2-3; clone size: few; V gene: TRBV7-2; D gene: TRBD2; CDR3 protein: ASSLGPSGGGDTQY
J gene: TRBJ2-1; clone size: .; V gene: TRBV7-9; D gene: .; CDR3 protein: ASSFSGYNEQF
J gene: TRBJ1-2; clone size: few; V gene: TRBV28; D gene: TRBD1; CDR3 protein: ASSFPGQDYGYT